The count of the clone carrying this T cell receptor (beta chain) is one. Per the study methods: How many nucleated cells were present was estimated from reference gene primer amplification. Sequenced by immunoSEQ multiplex PCR; TCRdb stores in-frame clones only, minus some. V and J calls and clone size come straight from that table; D and trimming were deduced from the DNA. Found here are about 180,000 clones, roughly 84% of them singletons; the top ten hold about 9.4%. The data are from a study of blood T cell repertoires in COVID-19. The TCR sequence derives from a woman of 80 years or more with acute or convalescent COVID-19. The specimen sequenced was peripheral blood.

The CDR3 sequence is CASRNRVVSNQPQHF. The CDR3 DNA follows: TGTGCCAGCAGAAACAGGGTAGTGAGCAATCAGCCCCAGCATTTT. This chain joins TRBV2 and TRBJ1-5; tentatively, D is TRBD1 (6 bases). Germline V gene data show CDR1 as SNHLY and CDR2 as FYNNEI. The CDR3 spans 15 residues. Trimming shortened V by 6 bases and J by 1 base, and 13 bases separated the two germline ends.